The source of this T cell receptor beta chain is a study of OX40 agonist ivuxolimab in advanced cancers. Study-level information: Patients achieving partial responses numbered three: one hepatocellular carcinoma case and two cutaneous melanoma cases. General study points: Also showing low normalized T-cell clonal expansion were some of the nonresponders. Doses of 0.1 to 3.0 mg/kg were accompanied by clonal expansion of CD4+ and CD8+ blood T cells by week 6. CD8+ T cells averaged more expanded clones than CD4+.

Sequencing was performed with immunoSEQ multiplex PCR; in TCRdb, only in-frame clones are kept and a portion is missing. Of roughly 93,000 clones in the sample, 70% to 85% are singletons; the top ten hold around 5.9%. With respect to this clone: Its antigen remains unidentified.

Source: CD4+ or CD8+ T cells sorted from blood, taken in a trial of the OX40 agonist ivuxolimab. This clonotype was sampled from an adult with an advanced solid tumor such as melanoma, head and neck, liver or kidney cancer.

The CDR3, as DNA: TGTGCCAGCAGCTTACCCACCCAGGGCTCTGATGGCTACACCTTC. Translation gives CASSLPTQGSDGYTF. The gene calls are TRBV11-1 and TRBJ1-2; a possible D gene is TRBD1 (5 bases). CDR1 SGHAT and CDR2 FQDESV come from the germline V gene (reference sequence). The CDR3 totals 15 residues. The V end was cut by 2 bases, the J end by 6 bases, with 16 bases between.